A selection of T cell receptor beta chains follows, all from one sample in a study of cytomegalovirus exposure and HLA in healthy donors. Here immunoSEQ multiplex PCR was the method, and the copy in TCRdb shows in-frame clones only, minus some. The repertoire consists of roughly 160,000 clones, with roughly 70% occurring once and the leading ten covering under 3.5%. The sequencing input was PBMCs. These receptor sequences come from a woman in her 30s in good health and CMV-seronegative. Each CDR3 is given with its conserved first and last residue. D genes are given only for firm matches. Size tells how often a clone was seen (once, few, many) or the class of an expanded clone, and some rows leave it out.

clone size	D gene	J gene	V gene	CDR3 length	CDR3 DNA	CDR3 protein
few	TRBD1	TRBJ2-6	TRBV7-2	15	TGTGCCAGCAGCTCGACAGGGCCCGGGGCCAACGTCCTGACTTTC	CASSSTGPGANVLTF
few	NA	TRBJ1-2	TRBV19	14	TGTGCCAGTAGTAGCAACCGACAGTCTGGTAGCTACACCTTC	CASSSNRQSGSYTF
NA	NA	TRBJ2-5	TRBV6-5	12	TGTGCCAGCAGTGTACGGGAACGGACCCAGTACTTC	CASSVRERTQYF
NA	TRBD1	TRBJ2-7	TRBV5-6	14	TGTGCCAGCAGCTTGGCAGGGACAGTCTACGAGCAGTACTTC	CASSLAGTVYEQYF
NA	NA	TRBJ2-1	TRBV7-3	15	TGTGCCAGCAGCTCCAGCGCGGGTGGCTACAATGAGCAGTTCTTC	CASSSSAGGYNEQFF
NA	NA	TRBJ2-7	TRBV5-1	13	TGCGCCAGCAGCCCGGACATAGCCTACGAGCAGTACTTC	CASSPDIAYEQYF
few	NA	TRBJ1-5	TRBV4-3	15	TGCGCCAGCAGCCAAGATGGAGGAGGGCTTCAGCCCCAGCATTTT	CASSQDGGGLQPQHF
NA	NA	TRBJ2-1	TRBV4-1	18	TGCGCCAGCAGCCAAGAATGGTGGGGGGATTTAAGGGGCAATGAGCAGTTCTTC	CASSQEWWGDLRGNEQFF
NA	NA	TRBJ1-6	TRBV28	14	TGTGCCAGCAGCGTGAGCTCCTATAATTCACCCCTCCACTTT	CASSVSSYNSPLHF
NA	TRBD1	TRBJ2-7	TRBV4-3	15	TGCGCCAGCAGCCAAGGGACAGGGGGCCGGAACGAGCAGTACTTC	CASSQGTGGRNEQYF
NA	NA	TRBJ2-7	TRBV19	13	TGTGCCAGTAGTATTTCGGACAGCCCCGAGCAGTACTTC	CASSISDSPEQYF
NA	NA	TRBJ2-2	TRBV15	14	TGTGCCACCAGCAGAGAACAGGTCACCGGGGAGCTGTTTTTT	CATSREQVTGELFF
NA	TRBD1	TRBJ2-5	TRBV4-3	17	TGCGCCAGCAGCCAAGAGGGACAGGGGGCTTCTTTAAGAACCCAGTACTTC	CASSQEGQGASLRTQYF
NA	TRBD1	TRBJ1-1	TRBV15	15	TGTGCCACCAGCACCTCGGGACAGTTGAACACTGAAGCTTTCTTT	CATSTSGQLNTEAFF
NA	TRBD1	TRBJ2-5	TRBV28	14	TGTGCTACCCGGGAGTGGACAGGGCGAGAGACCCAGTACTTC	CATREWTGRETQYF
NA	NA	TRBJ2-7	TRBV27	14	TGTGCCAGCAGTGTTACAGGGCCGGCCTACGAGCAGTACTTC	CASSVTGPAYEQYF
NA	NA	TRBJ2-2	TRBV7-9	14	TGTGCCAGCAGCGGGGACACTTACACCGGGGAGCTGTTTTTT	CASSGDTYTGELFF
NA	TRBD2	TRBJ2-2	TRBV7-9	19	TGTGCCAGCAGCTCGAGCACGGGAGCGGGAGTAATGAACACCGGGGAGCTGTTTTTT	CASSSSTGAGVMNTGELFF
NA	NA	TRBJ1-4	TRBV25-1	16	TGTGCCAGCAGTGACCCCCGGCAGCGTACTAATGAAAAACTGTTTTTT	CASSDPRQRTNEKLFF
NA	NA	TRBJ2-1	TRBV5-5	13	TGTGCCAGCTGGAGGGGGGGCTACAATGAGCAGTTCTTC	CASWRGGYNEQFF